The 20 T cell receptor beta chains below were found in one sample sequenced in a study of blood T cells in healthy people across ages. Primers used in a second PCR of roughly 6 to 11 cycles were a sample-barcoded 5' primer and a J-beta primer mix. TCRdb itself ran the 5' RACE reads through MiXCR, one entry per CDR3 protein. The sample holds 600,000 to 800,000 distinct CDR3 sequences; around 20% are singletons and the top ten take 3.5% to 4%. Material: blood. The receptors shown here come from a man between 70 and 80 years old in good health.

This clonotype was detected a few times. The chain employs TRBV7-8 and TRBJ1-1; D may be TRBD1 (6 bases). The length of the CDR3 is 13 residues. Trimming removed 1 base at V and 8 bases at J, with 11 bases between. Looked up from germline, CDR1 is SGHVS and CDR2 is FQNEAQ. The CDR3 sequence: CASSLVRGGEAFF. The CDR3 DNA reads TGTGCCAGCAGCTTAGTCCGAGGGGGGGAAGCTTTCTTT.

The chain recombines TRBV14 with TRBJ2-1; 15 nucleotides line up with TRBD2. The CDR3 consists of 19 residues. Germline CDR1 SGHDN, CDR2 FVKESK. The ends lost 2 bases at V and 4 bases at J; junction bases unmatched: 9. CDR3 sequence (DNA): TGTGCCAGCAGCCAACACGGACTAGCGGGAGGGCGGACTTACAATGAGCAGTTCTTC. Its protein product is CASSQHGLAGGRTYNEQFF.

This chain links TRBV20-1 with TRBJ2-5; D unclear. V shed 5 bases and J shed 5 bases, with 9 bases lying between them. The germline V gene encodes CDR1 DFQATT and CDR2 SNEGSKA (reference sequence). There are 11 residues in the CDR3. The CDR3 loop reads CSAWIGETQYF. The CDR3 nucleotides read TGCAGTGCTTGGATCGGCGAGACCCAGTACTTC.

This clonotype was observed a few times. CDR3 protein: CASSPGLAGLKSSTDTQYF. For the CDR3, the DNA is TGTGCCAGCTCACCTGGGCTAGCGGGACTAAAAAGTAGCACAGATACGCAGTATTTT. The V and J genes are TRBV18 and TRBJ2-3; 9 nucleotides line up with TRBD2. The V segment lost 3 bases and the J segment 0 bases; nucleotides outside the gene matches: 13. There are 19 residues in the CDR3. CDR1 is KGHSH and CDR2 is LQKENI in the germline V gene.

This chain uses TRBV6-2 or TRBV6-3 with TRBJ2-5; D perhaps matches TRBD1 (6 bases). The CDR3 length is 16 residues. Trimming removed 10 bases at V and 0 bases at J, with 21 bases between. Germline V gene lookup returns CDR1 MNHEY and CDR2 SVGEGT. The chain's CDR3 is CATSDRRLKYQETQYF. The DNA for the CDR3 is TGTGCCACGTCCGACAGGCGATTGAAGTACCAAGAGACCCAGTACTTC.

The V call is TRBV20-1, the J call TRBJ2-1, with D possibly being TRBD2 (6 bases). The length of the CDR3 is 13 residues. Deletions cut 6 bases from V and 7 bases from J, with 16 bases between. Per the germline V gene, CDR1 is DFQATT and CDR2 is SNEGSKA (reference sequence). The CDR3: CSASSPRGNEQFF. The CDR3 DNA sequence: TGCAGTGCCAGTAGCCCCCGGGGGAATGAGCAGTTCTTC.

This clonotype occurred many times. This rearrangement joins TRBV2 to TRBJ2-1, with TRBD1 as a possible D gene (5 bases). The CDR3 consists of 14 residues. CDR1 is SNHLY, CDR2 FYNNEI, per germline. Trimming pared 6 bases from V and 2 bases from J, leaving 11 bases between. CDR3 sequence reads: CASRGDTAYNEQFF. CDR3 coding DNA: TGTGCCAGCAGAGGGGATACGGCCTACAATGAGCAGTTCTTC.

The rearrangement links TRBV20-1 to TRBJ2-3; D unresolved. CDR3 size: 10 residues. V lost 5 bases, J lost 6 bases, and 6 bases lay in between. The germline CDR1 and CDR2 sequences are DFQATT and SNEGSKA (reference sequence). For the CDR3, the DNA is TGCAGTGCTCCCCAGGATACGCAGTATTTT. Translating gives CSAPQDTQYF.

The CDR3 is CSVRGGTSNTIYF. Here the CDR3 DNA reads TGCAGTGTCAGGGGGGGTACTTCGAACACCATATATTTT. The rearrangement links TRBV20-1 to TRBJ1-3, with TRBD1 matching over 7 bases. The germline V gene encodes CDR1 DFQATT and CDR2 SNEGSKA (reference sequence). Trimming at V came to 7 bases and at J to 7 bases, leaving 10 bases not matched to a gene. The CDR3 is made up of 13 amino acids.

The J gene is TRBJ2-7, the V gene TRBV15, with TRBD2 matching 10 bases. V dropped 3 bases and J dropped 3; count of bases not matched to a gene: 5. This CDR3 contains 15 residues. Germline CDR1 LNHNV, CDR2 YYDKDF (reference sequence). Written as DNA, the CDR3 is TGTGCCACCAGCAGCGAACTAGCGGGACTCTACGAGCAGTACTTC. It yields the protein CATSSELAGLYEQYF.

In its sample, this clonotype was seen a few times. The chain has TRBV6-1 and TRBJ2-5; maybe TRBD2 (6 bases). The J call may be mistaken, given a closer DNA end match to TRBJ2-7. The CDR3 covers 15 residues. Germline V lookup: CDR1 MNHNS, CDR2 SASEGT. The CDR3 DNA reads TGTGCCAGCAGGGGCGGGACTTTAAGCAAATCCGAGCAGTACTTC. It translates to CASRGGTLSKSEQYF.

This clonotype was picked up a small number of times. The V call is TRBV6-4, the J call TRBJ2-1; 8 nucleotides align to TRBD1. Germline assignment: CDR1 MRHNA and CDR2 SNTAGT. The CDR3 consists of 13 residues. V was clipped by 5 bases and J by 10 bases; unmatched bases: 7. The CDR3 loop reads CASSPQGAGEQFF. The CDR3 DNA sequence: TGTGCCAGCAGTCCGCAGGGGGCTGGGGAGCAGTTCTTC.

This sequence joins TRBV7-8 and TRBJ2-5; TRBD1 is a possible D gene (5 bases). CDR3 length: 13 residues. Germline assignment: CDR1 SGHVS and CDR2 FQNEAQ. V shed 5 bases and J shed 1 base, with 8 bases lying between them. CDR3 sequence: CASSRGPQETQYF. CDR3 DNA: TGTGCCAGCAGCAGGGGCCCCCAAGAGACCCAGTACTTC.

This chain links TRBV7-6 with TRBJ2-7; 9 bases match TRBD1. This CDR3 has 15 amino acids. Germline CDR1 is SGHVS and CDR2 is FNYEAQ. J was trimmed by 2 bases and V by 1 base; bases with no gene match: 3. In DNA, the CDR3 is TGTGCCAGCAGCTTAGGACAGGGGGTCGCCTACGAGCAGTACTTC. Residues: CASSLGQGVAYEQYF.

The chain couples TRBV2 to TRBJ1-5; 7 bases fit TRBD1. The CDR3 has 15 residues. Germline CDR1 reads SNHLY; CDR2 reads FYNNEI. V lost 5 bases to trimming and J lost 0 bases; unmatched junction nucleotides: 4. CDR3 sequence: CASSTGDYSNQPQHF. DNA of the CDR3: TGTGCCAGCAGTACAGGGGACTATAGCAATCAGCCCCAGCATTTT.

This clonotype was found a few times. V is TRBV4-2 and J is TRBJ2-2; 7 bases align to TRBD2. The CDR3 length is 17 residues. V lost 11 bases, J lost 4 bases, and 19 bases stayed unmatched. The germline V gene encodes CDR1 LGHNA and CDR2 YNFKEQ. The CDR3 loop is CAGASGHLPGSTGELFF. CDR3 DNA: TGTGCCGGGGCTAGCGGCCACCTACCCGGTAGCACCGGGGAGCTGTTTTTT.

This clonotype has more than one count but fewer than ten. This chain links TRBV6-1 with TRBJ2-7; D is possibly TRBD2 (5 bases). Trimming cost V 3 bases and J 3 bases, with 18 bases left between them. Germline V gene sequence: CDR1 MNHNS, CDR2 SASEGT. The CDR3 sequence is 16 residues long. The CDR3 DNA reads TGTGCCAGCAGTGAGAGTGTGGTAGCGCCAATCTACGAGCAGTACTTC. It codes for CASSESVVAPIYEQYF.

The sample holds a few counts of this clonotype. The chain joins TRBV20-1 to TRBJ1-3; the D is unclear. Trimming removed 5 bases from V and 0 bases from J, with 8 bases in between. The CDR3 has 13 amino acids. Germline V CDR1 and CDR2: DFQATT, SNEGSKA (reference sequence). CDR3 amino acids: CSAPRGSGNTIYF. The DNA of the CDR3 is TGCAGTGCTCCGCGGGGCTCTGGAAACACCATATATTTT.

The rearrangement uses TRBV2 and TRBJ1-4; a possible D gene is TRBD1 (5 bases). The CDR3 is 14 residues long. V lost 6 bases to trimming and J lost 0 bases, with 8 bases between them. Germline loops: CDR1 SNHLY, CDR2 FYNNEI. CDR3 residues: CASRGTTTNEKLFF. The CDR3 nucleotides read TGTGCCAGCAGGGGGACGACAACTAATGAAAAACTGTTTTTT.

This clonotype came up a few times. V gene TRBV15 combines with J gene TRBJ1-2; 8 positions match TRBD1. The CDR3 runs 14 residues. Germline V gene data show CDR1 as LNHNV and CDR2 as YYDKDF (reference sequence). V was pared by 5 bases and J by 7 bases, with 9 bases of the junction left unmatched. The CDR3 DNA is TGTGCCACCAGCGACTACCCCGGGACAGGTGGCTACACCTTC. It encodes CATSDYPGTGGYTF. Based on the CDR3 plus reference TRBV15 and TRBJ1-2, the full variable domain is DAMVIQNPRYQVTQFGKPVTLSCSQTLNHNVMYWYQQKSSQAPKLLFHYYDKDFNNEADTPDNFQSRRPNTSFCFLDIRSPGLGDTAMYLCATSDYPGTGGYTFGSGTRLTVV.